These 31 T cell receptor beta chains came from one sample sequenced in a study of early T cells in non-severe SARS-CoV-2 infection. MiXCR, applied by TCRdb to the 5' RACE reads, yields one record per CDR3 protein. The repertoire holds tens of thousands of distinct CDR3 sequences, roughly a tenth seen once, with 5.9% in the top ten. The specimen was whole blood. The source is an adult who was a healthcare worker with PCR-confirmed SARS-CoV-2 infection or an uninfected control (not recorded which).

A few counts support this clonotype. The rearrangement uses TRBV12-3 or TRBV12-4 and TRBJ2-3; D is perhaps TRBD1 or TRBD2 (6 bases each). Trimming shortened V by 3 bases and J by 5 bases, and 15 bases separated the two germline ends. The CDR3 consists of 15 residues. CDR3 residues: CASSFFGGGRDTQYF. CDR3 DNA sequence: TGTGCCAGCAGTTTTTTCGGTGGGGGGCGAGATACGCAGTATTTT.

The chain joins TRBV12-3 or TRBV12-4 to TRBJ2-1; 8 bases are a match to TRBD1. The trim removed 7 bases at V and 5 bases at J, leaving 10 bases unmatched. The CDR3 has 15 amino acids. The CDR3 loop is CASTPQGGLNNEQFF. The CDR3 DNA reads TGTGCCAGCACCCCACAGGGGGGCTTGAACAATGAGCAGTTCTTC.

This clonotype was observed at least ten times. The J gene is TRBJ2-6, the V gene TRBV3-2; TRBD1, the D gene given by the table, was not confirmed from the DNA. TRBV3-2 is an annotated pseudogene. There are 16 residues in the CDR3. The CDR3 DNA reads TGTGCCAGCAGCCAGGGGACCAACTCTGGGGCCAACGTCCTGACTTTC. This encodes CASSQGTNSGANVLTF.

Only a few counts were recorded for this clonotype. The chain combines TRBV6-5 with TRBJ2-5, with D tentatively TRBD2 (5 bases). Trimming pared 3 bases from V and 7 bases from J, leaving 6 bases between. The CDR3 has 11 amino acids. The germline gives CDR1 MNHEY, CDR2 SVGAGI. CDR3 DNA sequence: TGTGCCAGCAGTTATCGGGGGACCCAGTACTTC. It translates to CASSYRGTQYF.

The CDR3 nucleotides read TGTGCCAGCAGACGAACTAAGGGGGAGCTGTTTTTT. Translation gives CASRRTKGELFF. V gene TRBV12-3 or TRBV12-4 combines with J gene TRBJ2-2, with D hard to call. CDR3 length: 12 residues. The V and J ends lost 6 bases and 8 bases respectively, with 10 bases between them.

This chain links TRBV6-2 or TRBV6-3 with TRBJ2-1; D gene uncertain. There are 14 residues in the CDR3. Germline V gene lookup returns CDR1 MNHEY and CDR2 SVGEGT. V was cut by 6 bases and J by 9 bases, with 18 bases left in between. CDR3 in amino acids: CASSQTESVSEQFF. The CDR3 nucleotides read TGTGCCAGCAGCCAGACGGAGAGCGTCAGTGAGCAGTTCTTC.

This rearrangement joins TRBV7-6 to TRBJ2-1, with 16 bases lining up with TRBD2. Germline-derived CDR1 and CDR2 are SGHVS and FNYEAQ. The CDR3 sequence is 19 residues long. J lost 4 bases, V lost 3 bases, and 9 bases had no gene match. Here the CDR3 DNA reads TGTGCCAGCAGCTTGGGACTAGCGGGAGGGCCTCGTATGTACAATGAGCAGTTCTTC. Translating gives CASSLGLAGGPRMYNEQFF.

This rearrangement joins TRBV5-1 to TRBJ2-1; 13 positions match TRBD2. Germline CDR1 reads SGHRS; CDR2 reads YFSETQ. The V and J ends lost 4 bases and 9 bases, in that order; junction bases with no gene match: 7. This CDR3 has 15 amino acids. The DNA of the CDR3 is TGCGCCAGCAGCCAAACTAGCGGGAGGGCGAGTGAGCAGTTCTTC. Its protein is CASSQTSGRASEQFF.

The rearrangement joins TRBV6-5 to TRBJ2-2, with D hard to call. From germline, CDR1 is MNHEY and CDR2 SVGAGI. Deletions cut 0 bases from V and 6 bases from J, with 5 bases between. The CDR3 consists of 13 residues. The CDR3 DNA sequence: TGTGCCAGCAGTTACTCGACCTCCGGGGAGCTGTTTTTT. It translates to CASSYSTSGELFF.

This clonotype has at least ten counts. The chain couples TRBV4-2 to TRBJ1-1; no reliable D call. Germline V gene data show CDR1 as LGHNA and CDR2 as YNFKEQ. This CDR3 is 15 amino acids long. The ends were cut back, 1 base at V and 3 bases at J, with 12 bases in the middle. DNA for the CDR3: TGTGCCAGCAGCCAAGTCCTTACTCTGGACACTGAAGCTTTCTTT. It yields the protein CASSQVLTLDTEAFF.

This clonotype was found a few times. The chain joins TRBV29-1 to TRBJ2-7; 10 positions agree with TRBD1. Trimming at V came to 4 bases and at J to 4 bases, leaving 7 bases not matched to a gene. This CDR3 spans 14 amino acids. Germline CDR1 and CDR2: SQVTM and ANQGSEA. In DNA form, the CDR3 reads TGCAGCGTTGTATCTGGGACAGGGGAGTACGAGCAGTACTTC. As protein: CSVVSGTGEYEQYF.

This clonotype was detected a few times. CDR3 residues: CASSSGPGLAGQHSYEQYF. The CDR3, as DNA: TGTGCCAGCAGCTCCGGACCGGGACTAGCGGGGCAACACTCCTACGAGCAGTACTTC. The chain employs TRBV7-9 and TRBJ2-7, with 13 bases identical to TRBD2. CDR1 is SEHNR and CDR2 is FQNEAQ in the germline V gene (reference sequence). The CDR3 spans 19 residues. Trimming removed 4 bases from V and 0 bases from J; junction bases left unmatched: 12. Using reference TRBV7-9 and TRBJ2-7 for the parts outside the CDR3, the full variable domain is DTGVSQNPRHKITKRGQNVTFRCDPISEHNRLYWYRQTLGQGPEFLTYFQNEAQLEKSRLLSDRFSAERPKGSFSTLEIQRTEQGDSAMYLCASSSGPGLAGQHSYEQYFGPGTRLTVT.

The gene calls are TRBV7-9 and TRBJ2-2; D is ambiguous. Per the germline V gene, CDR1 is SEHNR and CDR2 is FQNEAQ (reference sequence). CDR3 length: 14 residues. V lost 7 bases to trimming and J lost 0 bases, with 9 bases between them. The CDR3 here is CASIIFANTGELFF. CDR3 in DNA: TGTGCCAGCATCATATTCGCGAACACCGGGGAGCTGTTTTTT.

This clonotype was recorded many times. This sequence joins TRBV29-1 and TRBJ2-5, with a weak D call TRBD1 (6 bases). Trimming took 6 bases from V and 1 from J, leaving 9 bases between them. The CDR3 consists of 12 residues. CDR1 and CDR2 (germline): SQVTM, ANQGSEA. CDR3 in amino acids: CSVPQGQETQYF. CDR3 DNA: TGCAGCGTCCCACAGGGCCAAGAGACCCAGTACTTC.

This clonotype was detected a few times. The rearrangement links TRBV12-3 or TRBV12-4 to TRBJ2-2; D uncertain. The CDR3 spans 15 residues. V was trimmed by 1 base and J by 4 bases, leaving 10 bases between them. CDR3 nucleotide sequence: TGTGCCAGCAGTTTAGACACGGCTAGCACCGGGGAGCTGTTTTTT. It encodes CASSLDTASTGELFF.

This clonotype occurred many times. The J gene is TRBJ1-1, the V gene TRBV12-3 or TRBV12-4; TRBD1 matches 8 bases. This CDR3 has 19 amino acids. V gave up 3 bases and J gave up 1 base; unmatched junction bases: 16. The CDR3 bases are TGTGCCAGCAGTTTTTTTTATCCCGGGACAGGAGCATCGAACACTGAAGCTTTCTTT. Translated, it gives CASSFFYPGTGASNTEAFF.

This clonotype was seen many times. The rearrangement links TRBV2 to TRBJ2-3; 9 bases match TRBD1. Germline V lookup: CDR1 SNHLY, CDR2 FYNNEI. Germline trimming cut 2 bases from V and 2 bases from J; bases unmatched to any gene: 8. The CDR3 length is 17 residues. DNA for the CDR3: TGTGCCAGCAGTGAAATGGACAGGGGAGCGTACACAGATACGCAGTATTTT. As protein: CASSEMDRGAYTDTQYF.

Concerning this clonotype: The CDR3 does not end in the conserved phenylalanine or tryptophan, so this is likely a read error. This chain joins TRBV4-1 and TRBJ2-7; D is uncertain. V was cut by 4 bases and J by 1 base, with 8 bases left in between. The germline gives CDR1 MGHRA, CDR2 YSYEKL. The CDR3 is 13 residues long. The CDR3 sequence: CASSPRVSYEQYI. The CDR3 region has the DNA TGCGCCAGCAGCCCTAGGGTATCCTACGAGCAGTACATC.

The chain is built from TRBV5-1 and TRBJ1-5; D remains ambiguous. The CDR3 extends over 15 amino acids. V shed 0 bases and J shed 2 bases, with 9 bases lying between them. From germline, CDR1 is SGHRS and CDR2 YFSETQ. CDR3 coding DNA: TGCGCCAGCAGCTTGGCGGGTACAGGCAATCAGCCCCAGCATTTT. It is translated as CASSLAGTGNQPQHF.

In its sample, this clonotype was seen many times. V is TRBV11-3 and J is TRBJ2-1, with D hard to call. The germline V gene encodes CDR1 SGHNT and CDR2 YENEEA. The CDR3 consists of 13 residues. V gave up 4 bases and J gave up 6 bases, with 10 bases separating them. CDR3 region: CASSSSGPNEQFF. CDR3 nucleotides: TGTGCCAGCAGCTCTTCCGGCCCCAATGAGCAGTTCTTC.

In its sample, this clonotype was seen many times. The V gene is TRBV20-1, the J gene TRBJ2-1; TRBD2 agrees at 7 bases. The V gene end was trimmed by 0 bases and the J gene end by 4 bases; junction bases not matched to a gene: 9. The CDR3 length is 16 residues. In germline, CDR1 is DFQATT, CDR2 SNEGSKA (reference sequence). CDR3 DNA: TGCAGTGCTAGAGACCGCGGGGGAGTTCGGTACAATGAGCAGTTCTTC. The encoded protein is CSARDRGGVRYNEQFF.

This clonotype was seen at least ten times. The V gene is TRBV20-1, the J gene TRBJ2-3, with D perhaps given as TRBD1 or TRBD2 (5 bases each). The germline gives CDR1 DFQATT, CDR2 SNEGSKA (reference sequence). The CDR3 is 14 amino acids. The germline V and J ends were trimmed by 3 bases and 1 base, with 11 bases remaining between them. This CDR3 is CSARGPQGTDTQYF. In DNA, the CDR3 is TGCAGTGCTAGGGGACCGCAGGGCACAGATACGCAGTATTTT.

This clonotype showed up just a few times. This chain links TRBV6-2 or TRBV6-3 with TRBJ2-7, with 8 bases matching TRBD2. Germline CDR1 reads MNHEY; CDR2 reads SVGEGT. The CDR3 covers 14 residues. With 2 bases clipped from V and 9 bases from J, the junction kept 9 bases outside the gene matches. The CDR3 coding sequence is TGTGCCAGCAGTTACCTGGCGGGAGGTTCTGTGCAGTACTTC. Translation gives CASSYLAGGSVQYF.

The chain links TRBV30 to TRBJ1-3, with no clear D. The CDR3 contains 14 residues. CDR1 GTSNPN and CDR2 SVGIG come from the germline V gene (reference sequence). The V end lost 2 bases, the J end lost 4 bases, and 12 bases lay between the germline ends. The DNA of the CDR3 is TGTGCCTGGAGTCTCGACAATATCGGAAACACCATATATTTT. Its translation: CAWSLDNIGNTIYF.

This clonotype was counted a few times. This chain links TRBV21-1 with TRBJ2-1; TRBD2, the D gene given by the table, was not confirmed from the DNA. TRBV21-1 is described as a pseudogene. CDR3 length: 17 residues. DNA for the CDR3: TGTGCCAGCAGTAAACGACTAGAGGCGGGCAGCTACAATGAGCAGTTCTTC. This sequence encodes CASSKRLEAGSYNEQFF.

This chain uses TRBV29-1 with TRBJ2-7, with D possibly being TRBD1 (5 bases). Germline V gene data show CDR1 as SQVTM and CDR2 as ANQGSEA. The CDR3 loop spans 12 amino acids. The CDR3 DNA is TGCATCATTCTCGACAGTTCCTACGAGCAGTACTTC. It is translated as CIILDSSYEQYF.

This clonotype was counted ten times or more. The J gene is TRBJ1-3, the V gene TRBV7-2, with D perhaps TRBD1 (5 bases). Trimming left V 5 bases short and J 1 base short, with 15 bases between. The CDR3 extends over 16 amino acids. In germline, CDR1 is SGHTA, CDR2 FQGNSA. The CDR3 reads CASSRGPTRSGNTIYF. CDR3 DNA sequence: TGTGCCAGCAGCCGGGGACCCACTAGGTCTGGAAACACCATATATTTT.

V usage is TRBV5-1 and J usage is TRBJ2-3; TRBD1 matches 9 bases. The junction had 5 bases not matched to a gene; V was cut back by 3 bases and J by 3 bases. The CDR3 is 15 residues long. Germline-derived CDR1 and CDR2 are SGHRS and YFSETQ. The CDR3 DNA reads TGCGCCAGCAGCTCTGGACAGGGGATTACAGATACGCAGTATTTT. As protein: CASSSGQGITDTQYF.

A note on this clonotype: Just one base apart from a much larger clone, this may be a read error. The CDR3 spells CASSLNWSRLAFF. Here the CDR3 DNA reads TGTGCCAGCAGCTTAAATTGGAGCAGGTTGGCTTTCTTT. V usage is TRBV11-2 and J usage is TRBJ1-1; D not resolved. The CDR3 sequence is 13 residues long. The V end lost 2 bases, the J end lost 11 bases, and 15 bases lay between the germline ends. CDR1 and CDR2 from the germline V gene are SGHAT and FQNNGV.

The chain couples TRBV9 to TRBJ2-7; the D gene is possibly TRBD2 (5 bases). With 0 bases removed from V and 9 bases from J, the gap between germline ends came to 13 bases. CDR3 size: 13 residues. The V gene's germline CDR1 is SGDLS and CDR2 YYNGEE. The DNA of the CDR3 is TGTGCCAGCAGCGTAGATGGAGGTAGGATGCAGTACTTC. Amino acids: CASSVDGGRMQYF. The variable domain in full, completed from reference TRBV9 and TRBJ2-7, reads DSGVTQTPKHLITATGQRVTLRCSPRSGDLSVYWYQQSLDQGLQFLIQYYNGEERAKGNILERFSAQQFPDLHSELNLSSLELGDSALYFCASSVDGGRMQYFGPGTRLTVT.

This clonotype was seen only a few times. The CDR3 DNA reads as TGCGCCAGCAGCTTGTATCAGAACACTGAAGCTTTCTTT. Translating it yields CASSLYQNTEAFF. The chain is built from TRBV5-1 and TRBJ1-1, with D unresolved. This CDR3 is 13 amino acids long. Trimming took off 1 base at V and 1 base at J, with 5 bases between the two ends. The germline V gene has CDR1 SGHRS and CDR2 YFSETQ.